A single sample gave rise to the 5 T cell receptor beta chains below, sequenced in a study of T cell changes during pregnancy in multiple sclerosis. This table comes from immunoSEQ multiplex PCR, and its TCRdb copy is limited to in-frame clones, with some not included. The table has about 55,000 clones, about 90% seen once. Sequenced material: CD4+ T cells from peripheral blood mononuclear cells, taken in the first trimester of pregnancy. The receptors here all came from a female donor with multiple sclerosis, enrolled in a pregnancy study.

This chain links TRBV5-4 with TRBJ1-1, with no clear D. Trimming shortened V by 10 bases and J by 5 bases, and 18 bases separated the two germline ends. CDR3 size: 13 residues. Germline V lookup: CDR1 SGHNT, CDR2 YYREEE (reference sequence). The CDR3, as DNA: TGTGCCGCCCGGGCGGGGAACCGAACTGAAGCTTTCTTT. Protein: CAARAGNRTEAFF. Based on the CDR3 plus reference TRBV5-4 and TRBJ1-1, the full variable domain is ETGVTQSPTHLIKTRGQQVTLRCSSQSGHNTVSWYQQALGQGPQFIFQYYREEENGRGNFPPRFSGLQFPNYSSELNVNALELDDSALYLCAARAGNRTEAFFGQGTRLTVV.

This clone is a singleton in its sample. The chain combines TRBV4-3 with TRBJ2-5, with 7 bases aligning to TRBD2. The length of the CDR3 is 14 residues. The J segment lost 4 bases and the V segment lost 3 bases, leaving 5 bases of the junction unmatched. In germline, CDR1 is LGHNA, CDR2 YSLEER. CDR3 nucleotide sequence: TGCGCCAGCAGCCACGAACTAGCGTCAGAGACCCAGTACTTC. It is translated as CASSHELASETQYF.

CDR3 protein: CASSSRRTLADHSYEQYF. DNA of the CDR3: TGCGCCAGCAGCTCAAGACGCACGCTAGCGGACCACTCCTACGAGCAGTACTTC. The chain recombines TRBV4-1 with TRBJ2-7; 7 nucleotides agree with TRBD2. The V gene's germline CDR1 is MGHRA and CDR2 YSYEKL. V was pared by 5 bases and J by 0 bases, with 16 bases of the junction left unmatched. The CDR3 has 18 residues.

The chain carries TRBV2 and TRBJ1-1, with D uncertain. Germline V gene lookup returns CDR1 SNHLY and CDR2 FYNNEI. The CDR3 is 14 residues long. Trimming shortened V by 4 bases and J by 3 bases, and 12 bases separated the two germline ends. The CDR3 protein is CASSAEGSYTEAFF. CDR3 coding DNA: TGTGCCAGCAGTGCGGAGGGCAGTTACACTGAAGCTTTCTTT.

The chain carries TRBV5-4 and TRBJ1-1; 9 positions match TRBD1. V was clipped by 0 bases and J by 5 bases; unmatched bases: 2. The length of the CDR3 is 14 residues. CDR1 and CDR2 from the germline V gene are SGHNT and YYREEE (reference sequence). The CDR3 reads CASSLVQGATEAFF. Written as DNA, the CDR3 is TGTGCCAGCAGCTTGGTACAGGGGGCAACTGAAGCTTTCTTT.